These 28 T cell receptor beta chains share one sample of origin, sequenced in a study of patients and donors after allogeneic stem cell transplantation. Using its own MiXCR run on the RT-PCR reads, TCRdb lists one record per CDR3 protein. Here the sample spans 200,000 to 250,000 distinct CDR3 sequences, around 41% being singletons. Specimen: blood, either unsorted or a sorted T cell fraction (not recorded which). These receptors originate from a human donor who was either an allogeneic HSCT recipient or a stem cell or donor lymphocyte infusion donor (not recorded which). It is not recorded whose cells these are; they may come from a transplant donor.

This sequence joins TRBV5-1 and TRBJ2-5; D not certain. This CDR3 is built from 11 residues. Trimming took 1 base from V and 7 from J, leaving 5 bases between them. Germline lookup yields CDR1 SGHRS and CDR2 YFSETQ. The CDR3 here is CASSLPGTQYF. The CDR3 region has the DNA TGCGCCAGCAGCTTGCCAGGGACCCAGTACTTC.

V gene TRBV20-1 combines with J gene TRBJ1-3; possibly TRBD1 for D (6 bases). Germline loops: CDR1 DFQATT, CDR2 SNEGSKA (reference sequence). The CDR3 consists of 12 residues. The CDR3 DNA is TGCAGAGTACTAGGGGGTGGAAACACCATATATTTT. It is translated as CRVLGGGNTIYF.

This clonotype was seen only a few times. This sequence joins TRBV27 and TRBJ1-1; TRBD1 matches at 9 bases. This CDR3 has 17 amino acids. Trimming at V came to 5 bases and at J to 1 base, leaving 11 bases not matched to a gene. CDR1 is MNHEY and CDR2 is SMNVEV in the germline V gene (reference sequence). CDR3: CASSPPRDRAQNTEAFF. The CDR3 nucleotides read TGTGCCAGCAGTCCGCCCCGGGACAGGGCCCAGAACACTGAAGCTTTCTTT.

The V and J genes are TRBV4-1 and TRBJ1-5, with unresolved D. The length of the CDR3 is 11 residues. Germline CDR1 MGHRA, CDR2 YSYEKL. Between the trimmed V and J ends, which lost 1 base and 9 bases, there was a span of 4 bases. The CDR3, as DNA: TGCGCCAGCAGCCAAGGGGGGCCCCAGCATTTT. It codes for CASSQGGPQHF.

The chain joins TRBV18 to TRBJ1-2, with D possibly matching TRBD1 (5 bases). This CDR3 spans 17 amino acids. Trimming took 2 bases from V and 0 from J, leaving 16 bases between them. Germline assignment: CDR1 KGHSH and CDR2 LQKENI. CDR3 in amino acids: CASSPGGGDLANYGYTF. The CDR3 coding sequence is TGTGCCAGCTCACCAGGCGGAGGGGATTTAGCTAACTATGGCTACACCTTC.

In this sample, this clonotype turned up a few times. CDR3 loop: CASSWDSYNEQFF. The CDR3 coding sequence is TGCGCCAGCAGCTGGGACAGCTACAATGAGCAGTTCTTC. The rearrangement joins TRBV4-1 to TRBJ2-1; 7 bases line up with TRBD1. This CDR3 contains 13 residues. Germline CDR1 reads MGHRA; CDR2 reads YSYEKL. Trimming at V came to 5 bases and at J to 3 bases, leaving 1 base not matched to a gene.

The rearrangement joins TRBV5-1 to TRBJ2-3; D gene unclear. V lost 0 bases to trimming and J lost 7 bases, with 6 bases between them. Germline assignment: CDR1 SGHRS and CDR2 YFSETQ. This CDR3 contains 12 residues. This CDR3 is CASSLEGNTQYF. The DNA for the CDR3 is TGCGCCAGCAGCTTGGAAGGGAATACGCAGTATTTT.

The chain carries TRBV4-3 and TRBJ1-1, with D hard to call. The CDR3 consists of 14 residues. Trimming cost V 3 bases and J 5 bases, with 13 bases left between them. Germline V gene sequence: CDR1 LGHNA, CDR2 YSLEER. CDR3 sequence reads: CASSQLGIRTEAFF. Here the CDR3 DNA reads TGCGCCAGCAGCCAGTTAGGGATTCGGACTGAAGCTTTCTTT.

A few counts support this clonotype. The chain is built from TRBV12-3 or TRBV12-4 and TRBJ2-1, with D perhaps TRBD2 (5 bases). This CDR3 comprises 11 residues. Trimming removed 8 bases at V and 9 bases at J, with 11 bases between. The CDR3: CASAGSSEQFF. DNA of the CDR3: TGTGCCAGCGCGGGTTCTAGTGAGCAGTTCTTC.

V and J are TRBV28 and TRBJ2-7; D may correspond to TRBD1 or TRBD2 (5 bases each). This CDR3 has 13 residues. V was shortened by 8 bases and J by 0 bases, with 11 bases between the two germline ends. Germline CDR1 MDHEN, CDR2 SYDVKM. The CDR3 reads CASGTPSSYEQYF. For the CDR3, the DNA is TGTGCCAGCGGGACCCCGAGCTCCTACGAGCAGTACTTC.

This clonotype occurred a few times. The chain joins TRBV12-3 or TRBV12-4 to TRBJ2-3; no clear D gene. This CDR3 spans 14 amino acids. V was cut by 3 bases and J by 6 bases, with 13 bases left in between. The CDR3 protein is CASSFGEVADTQYF. The CDR3 coding sequence is TGTGCCAGCAGTTTTGGCGAAGTTGCGGATACGCAGTATTTT.

The chain recombines TRBV19 with TRBJ1-3; possibly TRBD1 for D (6 bases). Per germline, CDR1 LNHDA and CDR2 SQIVND (reference sequence). The CDR3 runs to 13 residues. CDR3 nucleotide sequence: TGTGCGAGCGGACAGAGCTCTGGAAACACCATATATTTT. Its protein product is CASGQSSGNTIYF.

This chain uses TRBV11-1 with TRBJ1-1, with unresolved D. CDR3 length: 12 residues. Per the germline V gene, CDR1 is SGHAT and CDR2 is FQDESV (reference sequence). The V end lost 5 bases, the J end lost 5 bases, and 9 bases lay between the germline ends. As DNA, the CDR3 is TGTGCCAGCAGCCGACCTAGGACTGAAGCTTTCTTT. It codes for CASSRPRTEAFF.

V gene TRBV2 combines with J gene TRBJ2-1, with no clear D. Germline V lookup: CDR1 SNHLY, CDR2 FYNNEI. The CDR3 length is 14 residues. V was clipped by 5 bases and J by 4 bases, with 12 bases between them. The CDR3: CASSSSWSYNEQFF. CDR3 nucleotide sequence: TGTGCCAGCAGTTCCAGTTGGAGTTACAATGAGCAGTTCTTC.

The rearrangement joins TRBV6-1 to TRBJ2-7; D unclear. Germline V lookup: CDR1 MNHNS, CDR2 SASEGT. V was trimmed by 8 bases and J by 1 base, leaving 9 bases between them. The CDR3 has 12 amino acids. CDR3 sequence (DNA): TGTGCCAGCTCGACGGTGTCCTACGAGCAGTACTTC. Translated: CASSTVSYEQYF.

The rearrangement joins TRBV4-1 to TRBJ1-1; maybe TRBD1 (5 bases). The CDR3 is made up of 16 amino acids. Trimming removed 1 base at V and 2 bases at J, with 14 bases between. In germline, CDR1 is MGHRA, CDR2 YSYEKL. The CDR3 bases are TGCGCCAGCAGCCAAGGCCCAGCGAGGGGAAACACTGAAGCTTTCTTT. Encoded protein: CASSQGPARGNTEAFF.

Here the CDR3 DNA reads TGTGCCAGCAGTTACTCCGCAGACTCCTACGAGCAGTACTTC. Encoded protein: CASSYSADSYEQYF. This chain uses TRBV6-5 with TRBJ2-7, with D unresolved. CDR3 size: 14 residues. In germline, CDR1 is MNHEY, CDR2 SVGAGI. With 0 bases removed from V and 0 bases from J, the gap between germline ends came to 6 bases.

This chain uses TRBV19 with TRBJ2-1; 9 bases align to TRBD2. The V and J ends lost 4 bases and 8 bases, in that order; junction bases with no gene match: 9. The CDR3 sequence is 15 residues long. The germline CDR1 and CDR2 sequences are LNHDA and SQIVND (reference sequence). DNA for the CDR3: TGTGCCAGTAGTACCCTAGCGGGGAAAGGGGATGAGCAGTTCTTC. Its translation is CASSTLAGKGDEQFF.

V and J are TRBV10-3 and TRBJ1-5; D gene unclear. The CDR3 extends over 12 amino acids. CDR1 is ENHRY, CDR2 SYGVKD, per germline. Trimming cost V 2 bases and J 5 bases, with 4 bases left between them. In nucleotides, the CDR3 is TGTGCCATCAGTGAGGGGGATCAGCCCCAGCATTTT. Translating gives CAISEGDQPQHF.

V gene TRBV4-1 combines with J gene TRBJ2-1, with a possible D match to TRBD1 (5 bases). V shed 0 bases and J shed 8 bases, with 5 bases lying between them. From germline, CDR1 is MGHRA and CDR2 YSYEKL. The CDR3 has 12 amino acids. The CDR3 loop is CASSQEGHEQFF. The CDR3 nucleotides read TGCGCCAGCAGCCAAGAGGGGCATGAGCAGTTCTTC.

V is TRBV19 and J is TRBJ1-5, with D hard to call. Germline lookup yields CDR1 LNHDA and CDR2 SQIVND (reference sequence). CDR3 length equals 15 residues. Trimming removed 4 bases from V and 0 bases from J, with 10 bases in between. This CDR3 reads CASSRDSFSNQPQHF. In DNA, the CDR3 is TGTGCCAGTAGTAGGGATTCGTTTAGCAATCAGCCCCAGCATTTT.

The V gene is TRBV20-1, the J gene TRBJ1-4; 7 bases are shared with TRBD1. Unmatched junction bases numbered 13, after V lost 1 base and J lost 8 bases. This CDR3 contains 16 residues. The V gene's germline CDR1 is DFQATT and CDR2 SNEGSKA (reference sequence). DNA for the CDR3: TGCAGTGCTAGAGGTTCCTCGACAGGGTCAGGCGAAAAACTGTTTTTT. This codes for CSARGSSTGSGEKLFF.

This clonotype was counted between two and nine times. The CDR3 sequence is CASSWVEGAGKLFF. CDR3 DNA: TGTGCCAGCAGCTGGGTGGAGGGGGCTGGAAAACTGTTTTTT. The chain uses TRBV28 and TRBJ1-4; 7 bases line up with TRBD1. The CDR3 is 14 amino acids. The germline CDR1 and CDR2 sequences are MDHEN and SYDVKM. The V segment lost 6 bases and the J segment 10 bases; nucleotides outside the gene matches: 11.

This clonotype turned up a few times. The chain joins TRBV28 to TRBJ1-5; D gene ambiguous. Looked up from germline, CDR1 is MDHEN and CDR2 is SYDVKM. Between the trimmed V and J ends, which lost 6 bases and 2 bases, there was a span of 11 bases. The CDR3 sequence is 14 residues long. The CDR3, as DNA: TGTGCCAGCAGCTACGTACTTGGCAATCAGCCCCAGCATTTT. It encodes CASSYVLGNQPQHF.

This clonotype was picked up many times. This chain joins TRBV4-1 and TRBJ1-2, with TRBD1 as a possible D gene (6 bases). This CDR3 is built from 12 residues. CDR1 and CDR2 (germline): MGHRA, YSYEKL. V was clipped by 7 bases and J by 3 bases, with 9 bases between them. As DNA, the CDR3 is TGCGCCAGCAACCACAGGGACTATGGCTACACCTTC. This translates into CASNHRDYGYTF.

This rearrangement joins TRBV29-1 to TRBJ1-1; D uncertain. Between the trimmed V and J ends, which lost 7 bases and 2 bases, there was a span of 5 bases. This CDR3 comprises 10 residues. CDR1 SQVTM and CDR2 ANQGSEA come from the germline V gene. The CDR3 nucleotides are TGCAGCGCCTATAACACTGAAGCTTTCTTT. It encodes CSAYNTEAFF.

This clonotype was found a few times. The chain carries TRBV4-3 and TRBJ1-2, with 7 bases lining up with TRBD1. The CDR3 loop spans 14 amino acids. The trim removed 2 bases at V and 3 bases at J, leaving 3 bases unmatched. Germline V gives CDR1 LGHNA, CDR2 YSLEER. The CDR3, as DNA: TGCGCCAGCAGCCAATCACAGGGGCACTATGGCTACACCTTC. The encoded protein is CASSQSQGHYGYTF.

J is TRBJ1-6 and V is TRBV27, with 11 bases lining up with TRBD1. This CDR3 has 16 amino acids. Germline-derived CDR1 and CDR2 are MNHEY and SMNVEV (reference sequence). Unmatched junction bases numbered 3, after V lost 6 bases and J lost 2 bases. The CDR3 nucleotides are TGTGCCAGCAGAAGGACAGGGGGCACCTATAATTCACCCCTCCACTTT. It is translated as CASRRTGGTYNSPLHF.